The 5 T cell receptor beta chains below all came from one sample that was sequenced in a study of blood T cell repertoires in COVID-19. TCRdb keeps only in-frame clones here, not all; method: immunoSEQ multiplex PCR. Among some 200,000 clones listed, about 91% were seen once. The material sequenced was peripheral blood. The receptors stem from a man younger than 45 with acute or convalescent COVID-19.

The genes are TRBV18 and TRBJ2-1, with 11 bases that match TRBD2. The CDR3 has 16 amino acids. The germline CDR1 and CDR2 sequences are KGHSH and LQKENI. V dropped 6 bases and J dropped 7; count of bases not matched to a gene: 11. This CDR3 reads CASSELAGGGWNEQFF. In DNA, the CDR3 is TGTGCCAGCTCGGAGCTAGCGGGAGGAGGATGGAATGAGCAGTTCTTC.

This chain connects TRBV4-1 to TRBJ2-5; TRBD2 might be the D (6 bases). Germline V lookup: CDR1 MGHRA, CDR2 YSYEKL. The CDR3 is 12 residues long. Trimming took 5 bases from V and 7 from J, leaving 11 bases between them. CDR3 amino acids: CASSNKEGTQYF. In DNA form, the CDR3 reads TGCGCCAGCAGCAATAAGGAGGGGACCCAGTACTTC.

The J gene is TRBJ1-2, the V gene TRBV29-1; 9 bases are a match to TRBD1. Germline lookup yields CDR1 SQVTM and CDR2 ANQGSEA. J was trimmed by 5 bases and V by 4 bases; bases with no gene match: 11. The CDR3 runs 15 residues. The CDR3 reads CSVADRGPNIYGYTF. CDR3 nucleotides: TGCAGCGTTGCGGACAGGGGACCTAATATATATGGCTACACCTTC.

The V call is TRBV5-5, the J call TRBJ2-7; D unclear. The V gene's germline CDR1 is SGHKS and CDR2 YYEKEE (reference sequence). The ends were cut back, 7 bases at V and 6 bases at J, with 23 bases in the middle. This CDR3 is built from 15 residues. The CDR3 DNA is TGTGCCAGCGGAGTTTCCTATACGTTCCTTCTCGAGCAGTACTTC. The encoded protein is CASGVSYTFLLEQYF.

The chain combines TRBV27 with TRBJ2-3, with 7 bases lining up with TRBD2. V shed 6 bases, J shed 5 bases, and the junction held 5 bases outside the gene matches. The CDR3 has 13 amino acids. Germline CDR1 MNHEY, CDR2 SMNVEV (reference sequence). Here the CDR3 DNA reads TGTGCCAGCAGCTTGAAGCGGGGAGATACGCAGTATTTT. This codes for CASSLKRGDTQYF.